Listed below are T cell receptor beta chains from one sample, sequenced in a study of OX40 agonist ivuxolimab in advanced cancers. Generated by immunoSEQ multiplex PCR, the TCRdb table keeps only in-frame clones and is missing some. This table has some 100,000 clones, approximately 84% appearing once. This sample comprised CD4+ or CD8+ T cells sorted from blood, obtained in a trial of the OX40 agonist ivuxolimab. Receptor source: an adult with an advanced solid tumor such as melanoma, head and neck, liver or kidney cancer. The CDR3 runs from the conserved cysteine through the conserved F or W. Each record gives: CDR3 DNA, CDR3 protein, V gene, clone size, J gene, D gene. D genes are given only for firm matches. Only part of the rows carry a size: once, few, many, or a class if the clone is expanded.

TGTGCCAGTAGTATAGTTCACAATGAGGGTTACGAGCAGTACTTC	CASSIVHNEGYEQYF	TRBV19	.	TRBJ2-7	.
TGTGCCAGCAGTGAAGTGCCTAGCGGGTTGAACACCGGGGAGCTGTTTTTT	CASSEVPSGLNTGELFF	TRBV6-1	.	TRBJ2-2	TRBD2
TGTGCCAGCAGCCGACGGGCCTCTGGAAACACCATATATTTT	CASSRRASGNTIYF	TRBV7-3	.	TRBJ1-3	.
TGTGCCACCAGTGTCGGGGGGGACTACAATGAGCAGTTCTTC	CATSVGGDYNEQFF	TRBV15	.	TRBJ2-1	TRBD2
TGTGCCAGCAGCTTAGACAGGGAACAGCAGTACTTC	CASSLDREQQYF	TRBV7-9	.	TRBJ2-7	.
TGTGCCAGCACGCCAGTTTGGTCTCTCACCGGGGAGCTGTTTTTT	CASTPVWSLTGELFF	TRBV27	.	TRBJ2-2	.
TGTGCCAGCAGACCTCAGGGGGCTGATGAGCAGTTCTTC	CASRPQGADEQFF	TRBV2	.	TRBJ2-1	TRBD1
TGCGCCAGCAGCTTATTAGGACAGGGCAGATCTAATGAAAAACTGTTTTTT	CASSLLGQGRSNEKLFF	TRBV5-1	.	TRBJ1-4	TRBD1
TGTGCCAGCTCACCTGACGGAGTCAATCAGCCCCAGCATTTT	CASSPDGVNQPQHF	TRBV18	few	TRBJ1-5	.
TGCGCCAGCAGTCAACCAGGGGGCAGAGGCTACGAGCAGTACTTC	CASSQPGGRGYEQYF	TRBV23-1	.	TRBJ2-7	TRBD1
TGTGCCAGCAAGGGGGAGGGTACTGAAGCTTTCTTT	CASKGEGTEAFF	TRBV2	.	TRBJ1-1	.
TGTGCCAGCATTAACCCCTCAACTAATGAAAAACTGTTTTTT	CASINPSTNEKLFF	TRBV6-1	once	TRBJ1-4	.
TGCGCCAGCAGGAGGAATAGCGGGACGAATTACAATGAGCAGTTCTTC	CASRRNSGTNYNEQFF	TRBV5-1	.	TRBJ2-1	TRBD2
TGTGCCAGCAGCGTGGGACAGGCCCCCTACGAGCAGTACTTC	CASSVGQAPYEQYF	TRBV7-6	once	TRBJ2-7	TRBD1
TGTGCCAGCAGTGGCTCGGGACAGGGGGCCCTGCAGCCCCAGCATTTT	CASSGSGQGALQPQHF	TRBV6-1	.	TRBJ1-5	TRBD1
TGTGCCAGCAGCGTAGAAGTCACTGGGGCACCGGGAAACACCATATATTTT	CASSVEVTGAPGNTIYF	TRBV9	.	TRBJ1-3	.
TGTGCCAGCAGCTTGTTCGGGACAGGGGGCCCTCGCTCCTACGAGCAGTACTTC	CASSLFGTGGPRSYEQYF	TRBV28	.	TRBJ2-7	TRBD1
TGCGCCAGCAGCTGGATCCCCAACACTGAAGCTTTCTTT	CASSWIPNTEAFF	TRBV5-1	.	TRBJ1-1	.
TGTGCCACCAGCAGAGAACCGGGCAGGGCTACCTACGAGCAGTACTTC	CATSREPGRATYEQYF	TRBV15	.	TRBJ2-7	.
TGTGCCAGCAGCGTGGAGGGGTATAATTCACCCCTCCACTTT	CASSVEGYNSPLHF	TRBV9	.	TRBJ1-6	.